A selection of T cell receptor beta chains follows, all from one sample in a study of blood T cell repertoires in COVID-19. Sequencing was performed with immunoSEQ multiplex PCR; in TCRdb, only in-frame clones are kept and a portion is missing. Among a few hundred thousand clones listed, approximately 88% were seen once. Sequencing was performed on PBMCs or T cells enriched from blood (not recorded which). These receptors came from a woman younger than 30 who had recovered from COVID-19. CDR3s include the opening cysteine and the closing phenylalanine or tryptophan. A D gene is named only where the DNA matches it firmly. Clone size is shown for a subset of rows, as once, few, many or a class of expanded clone.

d_gene: TRBD2; abundance: NA; v_gene: TRBV18; j_gene: TRBJ2-1; CDR3nt: TGTGCCAGCTCATTCGGACTAGCGGGAGGAAATTCAGATGAGCAGTTCTTC; CDR3aa: CASSFGLAGGNSDEQFF
d_gene: NA; abundance: NA; v_gene: TRBV30; j_gene: TRBJ2-1; CDR3nt: TGTGCCTGGAGTGTCAGTTTGAATGAGCAGTTCTTC; CDR3aa: CAWSVSLNEQFF
d_gene: TRBD1; abundance: NA; v_gene: TRBV18; j_gene: TRBJ1-4; CDR3nt: TGTGCCAGCTCGGGACCCGGGACAGGGGCTGAAAAACTGTTTTTT; CDR3aa: CASSGPGTGAEKLFF
d_gene: TRBD1; abundance: NA; v_gene: TRBV19; j_gene: TRBJ2-5; CDR3nt: TGTGCCAGTAGTCAAACAGGGGCCCAAGAGACCCAGTACTTC; CDR3aa: CASSQTGAQETQYF
d_gene: NA; abundance: once; v_gene: TRBV27; j_gene: TRBJ2-2; CDR3nt: TGTGCCAGCAGGTCGGTAGGGGTTTGGAACACCGGGGAGCTGTTTTTT; CDR3aa: CASRSVGVWNTGELFF
d_gene: TRBD2; abundance: NA; v_gene: TRBV4-3; j_gene: TRBJ2-1; CDR3nt: TGCGCCAGCAGCCAAGATCGACTAGCCTATGAGCAGTTCTTC; CDR3aa: CASSQDRLAYEQFF
d_gene: TRBD1; abundance: NA; v_gene: TRBV2; j_gene: TRBJ2-2; CDR3nt: TGTGCCAGCAGTGCACAGGGACAGATGAACACCGGGGAGCTGTTTTTT; CDR3aa: CASSAQGQMNTGELFF
d_gene: NA; abundance: NA; v_gene: TRBV4-3; j_gene: TRBJ1-1; CDR3nt: TGCGCCAGCAGCCGAGCGAGGCGGAGGAACACTGAAGCTTTCTTT; CDR3aa: CASSRARRRNTEAFF
d_gene: TRBD1; abundance: NA; v_gene: TRBV9; j_gene: TRBJ2-6; CDR3nt: TGTGCCAGCGGGGACAGGGGGCTCTTCTCTGGGGCCAACGTCCTGACTTTC; CDR3aa: CASGDRGLFSGANVLTF
d_gene: NA; abundance: NA; v_gene: TRBV21-1; j_gene: TRBJ1-6; CDR3nt: TGTGCCAGCAGCACGGACAGGGGGAATTCACCCCTCCACTTT; CDR3aa: CASSTDRGNSPLHF
d_gene: NA; abundance: NA; v_gene: TRBV15; j_gene: TRBJ1-1; CDR3nt: TGTGCCACCAGCAGAGATCAGAGGCGGGGATACTCGAACACTGAAGCTTTCTTT; CDR3aa: CATSRDQRRGYSNTEAFF
d_gene: NA; abundance: NA; v_gene: TRBV4-3; j_gene: TRBJ2-1; CDR3nt: TGCGCCAGCAGCCCAAACGGAGGGAATGAGCAGTTCTTC; CDR3aa: CASSPNGGNEQFF
d_gene: TRBD2; abundance: NA; v_gene: TRBV7-9; j_gene: TRBJ2-2; CDR3nt: TGTGCCAGCAGCTTGCTGCCTAGCGGGGCGAACACCGGGGAGCTGTTTTTT; CDR3aa: CASSLLPSGANTGELFF
d_gene: NA; abundance: NA; v_gene: TRBV18; j_gene: TRBJ2-1; CDR3nt: TGTGCCAGCTCACCCTCTCGAGGATGGGAGCAGTTCTTC; CDR3aa: CASSPSRGWEQFF
d_gene: NA; abundance: NA; v_gene: TRBV18; j_gene: TRBJ2-7; CDR3nt: TGTGCCAGCTCACCACCGGTTGGCGGTGTAGACCACGAGCAGTACTTC; CDR3aa: CASSPPVGGVDHEQYF
d_gene: TRBD1; abundance: once; v_gene: TRBV10-3; j_gene: TRBJ1-1; CDR3nt: TGTGCCATAAGACAGGGCGGCACTGAAGCTTTCTTT; CDR3aa: CAIRQGGTEAFF
d_gene: TRBD1; abundance: few; v_gene: TRBV7-2; j_gene: TRBJ1-1; CDR3nt: TGTGCCAGCAGCTCCCGGACAGGGGTGAACACTGAAGCTTTCTTT; CDR3aa: CASSSRTGVNTEAFF
d_gene: NA; abundance: NA; v_gene: TRBV6-2/TRBV6-3; j_gene: TRBJ1-1; CDR3nt: TGTGCCAGCAGTTATGTTATCGGGAGTTCGGCGGACACTGAAGCTTTCTTT; CDR3aa: CASSYVIGSSADTEAFF
d_gene: TRBD2; abundance: NA; v_gene: TRBV2; j_gene: TRBJ2-1; CDR3nt: TGTGCCAGCAGTACCGGCGGGAGGGCTAATGAGCAGTTCTTC; CDR3aa: CASSTGGRANEQFF
d_gene: NA; abundance: NA; v_gene: TRBV28; j_gene: TRBJ1-2; CDR3nt: TGTGCCAGCAGTCCCGCCCCGGCAGGGAACTATGGCTACACCTTC; CDR3aa: CASSPAPAGNYGYTF
d_gene: TRBD1; abundance: NA; v_gene: TRBV10-3; j_gene: TRBJ1-2; CDR3nt: TGTGCCATCAGTGGGACGGGACAGGGTGATCGCTATGGCTACACCTTC; CDR3aa: CAISGTGQGDRYGYTF
d_gene: TRBD1; abundance: NA; v_gene: TRBV19; j_gene: TRBJ2-3; CDR3nt: TGTGCCAGCCAGACCAACAGGGGGCCCATCCGCGATACGCAGTATTTT; CDR3aa: CASQTNRGPIRDTQYF
d_gene: NA; abundance: NA; v_gene: TRBV5-6; j_gene: TRBJ2-5; CDR3nt: TGTGCCAGCAGCTTGGATAACAGGGAGATGGAGACCCAGTACTTC; CDR3aa: CASSLDNREMETQYF
d_gene: TRBD1; abundance: NA; v_gene: TRBV7-9; j_gene: TRBJ1-1; CDR3nt: TGTGCCAGCAGTCCTGGACAGGGGGCGGTCACTGAAGCTTTCTTT; CDR3aa: CASSPGQGAVTEAFF
d_gene: TRBD1; abundance: NA; v_gene: TRBV18; j_gene: TRBJ1-2; CDR3nt: TGTGCCAGCTCACCACGAGGGGACAGGGAGTTCGATGGCTACACCTTC; CDR3aa: CASSPRGDREFDGYTF
d_gene: NA; abundance: few; v_gene: TRBV15; j_gene: TRBJ1-5; CDR3nt: TGTGCCACCAGCACAGTCGCCCGGGGAAATCAGCCCCAGCATTTT; CDR3aa: CATSTVARGNQPQHF
d_gene: TRBD1; abundance: NA; v_gene: TRBV7-9; j_gene: TRBJ2-2; CDR3nt: TGTGCCAGCAGCTTACCGGGACAGGGATACACCGGGGAGCTGTTTTTT; CDR3aa: CASSLPGQGYTGELFF
d_gene: NA; abundance: NA; v_gene: TRBV24-1; j_gene: TRBJ1-1; CDR3nt: TGTGCCACCAGTGATCCGTTTGGGGGGACTGAAGCTTTCTTT; CDR3aa: CATSDPFGGTEAFF
d_gene: TRBD1; abundance: NA; v_gene: TRBV15; j_gene: TRBJ1-5; CDR3nt: TGTGCCACCAGCCCAAGAGGACAGGGTGCCAATCAGCCCCAGCATTTT; CDR3aa: CATSPRGQGANQPQHF
d_gene: TRBD2; abundance: once; v_gene: TRBV24-1; j_gene: TRBJ2-3; CDR3nt: TGTGCCACCAGTGATCCTCGACGAAATATAGCGGGGGGGCTGCCAGATACGCAGTATTTT; CDR3aa: CATSDPRRNIAGGLPDTQYF
d_gene: NA; abundance: many; v_gene: TRBV19; j_gene: TRBJ2-1; CDR3nt: TGTGCCAGTAGCGGGACAGCGGGTCGTGAGCAGTTCTTC; CDR3aa: CASSGTAGREQFF
d_gene: NA; abundance: NA; v_gene: TRBV12-3/TRBV12-4; j_gene: TRBJ2-5; CDR3nt: TGTGCCAGCAGTGGGGGGGCACAAGAGACCCAGTACTTC; CDR3aa: CASSGGAQETQYF
d_gene: NA; abundance: NA; v_gene: TRBV2; j_gene: TRBJ1-1; CDR3nt: TGTGCCAGCAGCCAGATTCGGGATGGCCCTGAAGCTTTCTTT; CDR3aa: CASSQIRDGPEAFF
d_gene: NA; abundance: NA; v_gene: TRBV7-3; j_gene: TRBJ1-6; CDR3nt: TGTGCCAGCAGCTTATTGGGGAGCGATTCACCCCTCCACTTT; CDR3aa: CASSLLGSDSPLHF